Listed below are T cell receptor beta chains from one sample, sequenced in a study of T-cell memory formation after mild COVID-19. A single record per CDR3 protein comes from TCRdb applying MiXCR to the 5' RACE reads. The table has fewer than 250,000 distinct CDR3 sequences, about a sixth seen once. Sequences were obtained from PBMCs or a T cell subset sorted from them (not recorded which). These receptors were collected from an adult woman who had mild COVID-19 (a few samples of this study predate the infection). Cell type and time point are not known. The CDR3 runs from the conserved cysteine through the conserved F or W. The order of the fields is D gene, J gene, clone size, V gene, CDR3 DNA, CDR3 protein. A D gene is named only where the DNA matches it firmly. Size values are once, few and many counts, or a class for expanded clones, and some rows have none.

>TRBD2|TRBJ2-3|-|TRBV24-1
TGTGCCACCAGTCTCGGCGGGGGAACAGATACGCAGTATTTT
CATSLGGGTDTQYF
>-|TRBJ2-5|few|TRBV20-1
TGCAGTGCTAGTTTGGCGGGGGCAGGGGCAGAGACCCAGTACTTC
CSASLAGAGAETQYF
>TRBD2|TRBJ2-3|-|TRBV9
TGTGCCAGCAGCAGGGAAATCGCGGGAGTAGATACGCAGTATTTT
CASSREIAGVDTQYF
>-|TRBJ1-5|few|TRBV5-5
TGTGCCAGCAGCTTGTTGAGTTCGAATCAGCCCCAGCATTTT
CASSLLSSNQPQHF
>TRBD1|TRBJ2-6|few|TRBV2
TGTGCCAGCAGTCCCGCGTGGGACAGGGGTGTGGCTGGGGCCAACGTCCTGACTTTC
CASSPAWDRGVAGANVLTF
>TRBD2|TRBJ2-5|-|TRBV29-1
TGCAGCGTCGTGGGGGTTCGGGGGGGAGAGACCCAGTACTTC
CSVVGVRGGETQYF
>-|TRBJ2-3|few|TRBV20-1
TGCAGTGCTAGATCCACTGCTGGGACGCAGTATTTT
CSARSTAGTQYF
>-|TRBJ1-1|many|TRBV29-1
TGCAGCGTTGGGGAGAACACTGAAGCTTTCTTT
CSVGENTEAFF
>-|TRBJ2-7|many|TRBV4-2
TGTGCCAGCAGCCAAGATCTGGCGTCATCCTACGAGCAGTACTTC
CASSQDLASSYEQYF
>-|TRBJ1-1|few|TRBV12-3/TRBV12-4
TGTGCCAGCAGCGCGAGGGTAGCTGAAGCTTTCTTT
CASSARVAEAFF
>-|TRBJ1-2|-|TRBV19
TGTGCCAGTATCTCAACCTCTGGGGGCCGGGGCTACACCTTC
CASISTSGGRGYTF
>-|TRBJ2-6|-|TRBV5-1
TGCGCCAGCAGCTTCCGACAGTCTGGGGCCAACGTCCTGACTTTC
CASSFRQSGANVLTF
>-|TRBJ2-1|few|TRBV4-1
TGCGCCAGCAGCCAACTACAGGGAATCTGGGGGCACGATGAGCAGTTCTTC
CASSQLQGIWGHDEQFF
>TRBD1|TRBJ2-7|few|TRBV12-3/TRBV12-4
TGTGCCAGCAGCCCCCCGGGACAGGGGATCTACGAGCAGTACTTC
CASSPPGQGIYEQYF
>-|TRBJ1-5|few|TRBV12-3/TRBV12-4
TGTGCCAGCAGTTTAGATAGGGCCCAGCCCCAGCATTTT
CASSLDRAQPQHF
>-|TRBJ1-2|-|TRBV27
TGTGCCAGCAGTTTAAACTTTGAGGGGTATGGCTACACCTTC
CASSLNFEGYGYTF